The sample holds many counts of the clone carrying this T cell receptor (beta chain). V was clipped by 6 bases and J by 0 bases; unmatched bases: 9. In germline, CDR1 is MDHEN, CDR2 SYDVKM. CDR3 length equals 16 residues. This record belongs to a study of regulatory T cells in long-lasting Graves disease. Through Arm-PCR of CDR3 regions and iRepertoire HTBI primers, TCR beta libraries were built. TCRdb reanalysed the multiplex PCR reads using MiXCR and keeps one entry per CDR3 protein. The table shows about 290,000 distinct CDR3 sequences, with 22% occurring only once. Sample time point: persistent/refractory GD, antithyroid drugs over 5 years with positive TRAb. Scientists built the TCR library using RNA that was extracted from PBMCs.

Sequenced material: peripheral blood mononuclear cells (PBMCs), taken when the disease was refractory, from a patient treated with antithyroid drugs. This receptor was obtained from a female donor with Graves disease. The rearrangement links TRBV28 to TRBJ1-1; 8 bases match TRBD1. DNA of the CDR3: TGTGCCAGCAGCCCACCTCAGGGGGCCGTGAACACTGAAGCTTTCTTT. Its translation: CASSPPQGAVNTEAFF.